These 4 T cell receptor beta chains were all obtained from the same sample, sequenced in a study of control samples from healthy donors and cancer patients. Here immunoSEQ multiplex PCR was the method, and the copy in TCRdb shows in-frame clones only, minus some. Found here are about 98,000 clones, around 80% of them singletons; the top ten hold under 12%. The sample consisted of blood. Every receptor here comes from a woman in her twenties or thirties in good health.

The gene calls are TRBV11-3 and TRBJ2-1, with 8 bases lining up with TRBD2. Trimming cost V 8 bases and J 5 bases; bases outside gene matches: 5. Germline assignment: CDR1 SGHNT and CDR2 YENEEA. The CDR3 loop spans 13 amino acids. DNA of the CDR3: TGTGCCAGCCGGGGGGGCCTGGACAATGAGCAGTTCTTC. This codes for CASRGGLDNEQFF.

The chain employs TRBV4-2 and TRBJ1-2; D not certain. With 0 bases removed from V and 1 base from J, the gap between germline ends came to 9 bases. The length of the CDR3 is 15 residues. In germline, CDR1 is LGHNA, CDR2 YNFKEQ. The CDR3 loop is CASSQDSQLNYGYTF. Written as DNA, the CDR3 is TGTGCCAGCAGCCAAGATTCGCAGCTTAACTATGGCTACACCTTC.

CDR3 sequence (DNA): TGTGCCAGCAGCTTCTTAGCGATCGAGACCCAGTACTTC. Amino acids: CASSFLAIETQYF. This chain links TRBV7-2 with TRBJ2-5, with D perhaps matching TRBD2 (5 bases). The CDR3 length is 13 residues. Germline V gives CDR1 SGHTA, CDR2 FQGNSA. Trimming shortened V by 3 bases and J by 5 bases, and 10 bases separated the two germline ends. The complete variable domain, with remaining parts taken from reference TRBV7-2 and TRBJ2-5, reads GAGVSQSPSNKVTEKGKDVELRCDPISGHTALYWYRQSLGQGLEFLIYFQGNSAPDKSGLPSDRFSAERTGGSVSTLTIQRTQQEDSAVYLCASSFLAIETQYFGPGTRLLVL.

The J gene is TRBJ1-1, the V gene TRBV14, with D maybe TRBD1 (6 bases). The germline CDR1 and CDR2 sequences are SGHDN and FVKESK. Trimming took off 0 bases at V and 8 bases at J, with 13 bases between the two ends. The CDR3 spans 14 residues. CDR3 bases: TGTGCCAGCAGCCAAGATCTAGACAGGCCCGAAGCTTTCTTT. This translates into CASSQDLDRPEAFF.